Presented here are 27 T cell receptor beta chains from one specimen sequenced in a study of blood T cells in healthy people across ages. With a J-beta primer mix and a sample-barcoded 5' primer, a second PCR ran about 7 to 12 cycles. TCRdb re-called the 5' RACE reads through MiXCR, storing one row per CDR3 protein. The profile shows about 620,000 distinct CDR3 sequences, over 40% of them singletons. Input material: blood. The receptors shown here come from a woman aged 80 or over in good health.

Notes on this clonotype: A much bigger clone sits one base away, suggesting this may be a read error. The V call is TRBV11-3, the J call TRBJ2-1; tentatively, D is TRBD2 (6 bases). Germline lookup yields CDR1 SGHNT and CDR2 YENEEA. V was trimmed by 0 bases and J by 9 bases, leaving 18 bases between them. This CDR3 comprises 16 residues. The CDR3 DNA is TGTGCCAGCAGCTTAGACGGGAGCCCGACTGGCGCTGAGCAGTTCTTC. Translation: CASSLDGSPTGAEQFF.

At least ten counts were recorded for this clonotype. V and J are TRBV27 and TRBJ2-3, with no clear D. The CDR3 has 12 residues. The germline V gene has CDR1 MNHEY and CDR2 SMNVEV (reference sequence). With 5 bases removed from V and 1 base from J, the gap between germline ends came to 4 bases. CDR3 sequence: CASSQGTDTQYF. Here the CDR3 DNA reads TGTGCCAGCAGTCAGGGCACAGATACGCAGTATTTT.

With respect to this clonotype: This clone may be a read error of a much larger clone one base away. V is TRBV27 and J is TRBJ2-5; a weak D match, TRBD1 (5 bases). The J call may be faulty, since TRBJ2-7 better matches the DNA end. Germline CDR1 is MNHEY and CDR2 is SMNVEV (reference sequence). The CDR3 length is 16 residues. The CDR3 coding sequence is TGTGCCAGCGCGGTTATCAGGGCAGGGTTTGGGTACGAGCAGTACTTC. It is translated as CASAVIRAGFGYEQYF.

The chain links TRBV7-2 to TRBJ1-2, with 8 nucleotides matching TRBD1. In germline, CDR1 is SGHTA, CDR2 FQGNSA. The CDR3 runs 15 residues. With 3 bases clipped from V and 7 bases from J, the junction kept 10 bases outside the gene matches. The chain's CDR3 is CASSFGNPGGFGYTF. The CDR3 region has the DNA TGTGCCAGCAGCTTCGGGAATCCAGGGGGCTTTGGCTACACCTTC.

This clonotype was observed at least ten times. The J gene is TRBJ2-2, the V gene TRBV6-5; TRBD2 aligns across 9 bases. The CDR3 extends over 14 amino acids. J gave up 4 bases and V 4 bases, and 1 base lay outside the gene matches. Germline CDR1 MNHEY, CDR2 SVGAGI. The CDR3 bases are TGTGCCAGCAGTTTAGCGGGAGCCACCGGGGAGCTGTTTTTT. This encodes CASSLAGATGELFF.

This clonotype was seen at least ten times. The CDR3 DNA reads TGTGCCAGCAGCGTAGAACAGGGGGGACCCCTCCACTTT. Protein: CASSVEQGGPLHF. The genes are TRBV9 and TRBJ1-6; 8 bases are shared with TRBD1. The CDR3 runs to 13 residues. Trimming at V came to 0 bases and at J to 12 bases, leaving 2 bases not matched to a gene. Germline V gives CDR1 SGDLS, CDR2 YYNGEE.

This clonotype was counted at least ten times. The chain employs TRBV28 and TRBJ2-3; D remains ambiguous. Trimming removed 6 bases at V and 6 bases at J, with 13 bases between. CDR1 is MDHEN, CDR2 SYDVKM, per germline. The CDR3 is 13 residues long. CDR3 sequence (DNA): TGTGCCAGCAGCCCGGCCCAGATGGATACGCAGTATTTT. As protein: CASSPAQMDTQYF.

This clonotype was observed once. The chain employs TRBV7-9 and TRBJ2-3; 8 bases fit TRBD1. CDR3 length: 13 amino acids. CDR1 and CDR2 from the germline V gene are SEHNR and FQNEAQ (reference sequence). Trimming took 6 bases from V and 3 from J; bases not matched to a gene: 2. Here the CDR3 DNA reads TGTGCCAGCAGACAGGGGGAAACAGATACGCAGTATTTT. Encoded protein: CASRQGETDTQYF.

The chain has TRBV6-5 and TRBJ2-3; TRBD2 aligns across 7 bases. The CDR3 consists of 16 residues. CDR1 MNHEY and CDR2 SVGAGI come from the germline V gene. V gave up 2 bases and J gave up 4 bases; unmatched junction bases: 9. The CDR3 sequence: CASSYSGKLSADTQYF. CDR3 sequence (DNA): TGTGCCAGCAGTTACAGCGGGAAATTAAGCGCAGATACGCAGTATTTT.

The chain carries TRBV29-1 and TRBJ2-3; D gene unclear. Trimming took 7 bases from V and 4 from J, leaving 12 bases between them. CDR1 and CDR2 from the germline V gene are SQVTM and ANQGSEA. The CDR3 runs to 12 residues. DNA for the CDR3: TGCAGCGCACCGACTGGCGCAGATACGCAGTATTTT. Translating it yields CSAPTGADTQYF.

In regard to this clonotype: Given a much more abundant clone one base away, this may be a read error. This chain joins TRBV30 and TRBJ2-1; the match to TRBD2 covers 7 bases. The DNA end is more similar to TRBJ2-7, so the J call may be wrong. This CDR3 region has 13 residues. Germline V gives CDR1 GTSNPN, CDR2 SVGIG (reference sequence). CDR3 nucleotides: TGTGCCGGAATAGCGGGTTCCTACAATGAGCAGTACTTC. Amino acid sequence: CAGIAGSYNEQYF.

This chain links TRBV7-2 with TRBJ2-1; 8 bases agree with TRBD2. This CDR3 region has 18 residues. Trimming cost V 1 base and J 0 bases; bases outside gene matches: 8. Per germline, CDR1 SGHTA and CDR2 FQGNSA. CDR3 sequence: CASSLGAGDLSSYNEQFF. The CDR3 DNA sequence: TGTGCCAGCAGCTTAGGAGCGGGGGACCTGAGCTCCTACAATGAGCAGTTCTTC.

V is TRBV12-3 or TRBV12-4 and J is TRBJ2-3; 10 nucleotides line up with TRBD2. CDR3 length: 14 residues. Losses at the gene ends were 6 bases for V and 5 bases for J; bases not matched to a gene: 5. The CDR3 sequence is CASSNSGGEDTQYF. CDR3 DNA: TGTGCCAGCAGCAACAGCGGGGGGGAAGATACGCAGTATTTT.

The V and J genes are TRBV5-1 and TRBJ2-4, with 8 bases matching TRBD1. V shed 3 bases and J 1 base; nucleotides not matched to a gene: 9. The CDR3 is made up of 17 amino acids. Germline V gene sequence: CDR1 SGHRS, CDR2 YFSETQ. The CDR3 DNA is TGCGCCAGCAGCTACGGTGGACAGGGAAGTGCCAAAAACATTCAGTACTTC. Its protein product is CASSYGGQGSAKNIQYF.

CDR3 nucleotide sequence: TGTGCCAGCAGTCCCAGCGGGGGAAGAAAGACCCAGTACTTC. Encoded protein: CASSPSGGRKTQYF. The chain has TRBV12-3 or TRBV12-4 and TRBJ2-7; 8 bases map to TRBD2. The end of the DNA fits TRBJ2-5 better, so the J call may be wrong. The CDR3 has 14 amino acids.

Note on this clonotype: Given a much more abundant clone one base away, this may be a read error. The chain recombines TRBV5-1 with TRBJ1-1; 7 bases line up with TRBD1. The CDR3 has 14 residues. Per the germline V gene, CDR1 is SGHRS and CDR2 is YFSETQ. Germline trimming cut 4 bases from V and 2 bases from J; bases unmatched to any gene: 5. The CDR3 region has the DNA TGCGCCAGCAGCGTACGGACAGGAAACACTGAAGCTTTCTTT. Translated: CASSVRTGNTEAFF.

As regards this clonotype: This could be a read error, since a much larger clone is one nucleotide away. The CDR3 nucleotides read TGCGCCAGCGGCTTGGAAGGCAATAATTCACCCCTCCACTTT. Translated: CASGLEGNNSPLHF. V and J are TRBV5-1 and TRBJ1-6, with unresolved D. The CDR3 has 14 residues. The germline gives CDR1 SGHRS, CDR2 YFSETQ.

The chain is built from TRBV5-4 and TRBJ2-5, with D maybe TRBD1 (6 bases). Judging by the DNA end, TRBJ2-7 fits better; the J call may be wrong. The CDR3 loop spans 13 amino acids. Germline CDR1 reads SGHNT; CDR2 reads YYREEE (reference sequence). CDR3 loop: CASSFGTLYEQYF. CDR3 coding DNA: TGTGCCAGCAGCTTCGGGACACTTTACGAGCAGTACTTC.

This chain links TRBV7-2 with TRBJ2-3, with unresolved D. CDR1 is SGHTA, CDR2 FQGNSA, per germline. V lost 6 bases to trimming and J lost 12 bases, with 16 bases between them. CDR3 length: 12 amino acids. The CDR3 loop reads CASSYMTGSQYF. The DNA for the CDR3 is TGTGCCAGCAGTTATATGACGGGCTCCCAGTATTTT.

This chain connects TRBV25-1 to TRBJ2-7; 9 bases are shared with TRBD1. Germline V CDR1 and CDR2: MGHDK, SYGVNS. V lost 6 bases and J lost 2; bases outside the gene matches: 14. CDR3 length: 17 amino acids. The CDR3 is CASSVNNGTGSAYEQYF. CDR3 coding DNA: TGTGCCAGCAGCGTCAACAACGGGACAGGGTCGGCCTACGAGCAGTACTTC.

Points on this clonotype: Since a much larger clone is just one base distant, this may be a read error. The V gene is TRBV7-3, the J gene TRBJ2-6; D is uncertain. Germline assignment: CDR1 SGHTA and CDR2 FQGTGA. The length of the CDR3 is 16 residues. With 2 bases removed from V and 0 bases from J, the gap between germline ends came to 8 bases. The CDR3 here is CASSLGPCSGANVLTF. CDR3 nucleotides: TGTGCCAGCAGCTTAGGTCCCTGCTCTGGGGCCAACGTCCTGACTTTC.

This clonotype has just a few counts. The chain links TRBV12-3 or TRBV12-4 to TRBJ2-2, with 11 bases that match TRBD2. The V gene end was trimmed by 1 base and the J gene end by 4 bases; junction bases not matched to a gene: 2. This CDR3 comprises 16 residues. The CDR3 region has the DNA TGTGCCAGCAGTTTAGTCCTAGCGGGAGGCACCGGGGAGCTGTTTTTT. It codes for CASSLVLAGGTGELFF.

The chain recombines TRBV6-2 or TRBV6-3 with TRBJ2-1; tentatively, D is TRBD1 or TRBD2 (5 bases each). Germline V gene data show CDR1 as MNHEY and CDR2 as SVGEGT. The CDR3 is 14 amino acids. V was clipped by 5 bases and J by 6 bases, with 14 bases between them. The CDR3 here is CASSPLGASNEQFF. The CDR3 DNA reads as TGTGCCAGCAGTCCCCTCGGGGCTAGCAATGAGCAGTTCTTC.

V usage is TRBV6-1 and J usage is TRBJ1-5; possible D gene TRBD1, 5 bases. Trimming shortened V by 1 base and J by 7 bases, and 11 bases separated the two germline ends. Germline assignment: CDR1 MNHNS and CDR2 SASEGT. This CDR3 contains 14 residues. CDR3 nucleotide sequence: TGTGCCAGCAGTGAAGGCAGGGCCCCCCAGCCCCAGCATTTT. As protein: CASSEGRAPQPQHF.

This clonotype was detected a few times. V and J are TRBV7-6 and TRBJ2-2, with TRBD1 identical over 8 bases. V was clipped by 7 bases and J by 4 bases; unmatched bases: 5. CDR3 length: 14 amino acids. Germline V gives CDR1 SGHVS, CDR2 FNYEAQ. CDR3 residues: CASKDRDPTGELFF. The CDR3 DNA is TGTGCCAGCAAGGACAGGGATCCCACCGGGGAGCTGTTTTTT. Looking up the rest from reference TRBV7-6 and TRBJ2-2 gives the full variable domain: GAGVSQSPRYKVTKRGQDVALRCDPISGHVSLYWYRQALGQGPEFLTYFNYEAQQDKSGLPNDRFSAERPEGSISTLTIQRTEQRDSAMYRCASKDRDPTGELFFGEGSRLTVL.

This clonotype was seen a single time. This sequence may be a read error, since a much larger clone differs from it by one base. This chain uses TRBV7-8 with TRBJ1-5; possible D gene TRBD1, 5 bases. The germline V gene has CDR1 SGHVS and CDR2 FQNEAQ. The CDR3 loop spans 16 amino acids. Trimming stripped 4 bases from V and 7 bases from J, with 20 bases between. CDR3 in DNA: TGTGCCAGCAGCTCCCAGGACACGATCTCGGACCAGCCCCAGCATTTT. It is translated as CASSSQDTISDQPQHF.

The chain carries TRBV5-1 and TRBJ2-1; 7 positions match TRBD1. This CDR3 is 15 amino acids long. V dropped 4 bases and J dropped 1; count of bases not matched to a gene: 5. Germline CDR1 reads SGHRS; CDR2 reads YFSETQ. DNA for the CDR3: TGCGCCAGCAGCGCAACAGGGGAATCCTACAATGAGCAGTTCTTC. Translated, it gives CASSATGESYNEQFF.